This TCR beta chain comes out of a study of identical twins. General study results and limits: There was more out-of-frame TCR alpha sharing in monozygotic twins than models estimated. Conclusions rested on cross-sectional statistics rather than following the same donors.

To note about this clonotype: Its specificity is not known.

TCRdb analysed the 5' RACE reads with MiXCR anew, one entry per CDR3 protein. The table lists approximately 600,000 distinct CDR3 sequences, roughly 7.1% of them singletons. Trimming cost V 5 bases and J 6 bases, with 20 bases left between them. The CDR3 is 15 residues long. Looked up from germline, CDR1 is SEHNR and CDR2 is FQNEAQ (reference sequence). These same data were also listed under a study on yellow fever vaccine responses in identical twins.

The receptor was derived from a woman in her late teens or twenties in good health. V is TRBV7-9 and J is TRBJ2-7; D might be TRBD1 or TRBD2, each matching 5 bases. The material sequenced was PBMCs. CDR3 region: CASSPSGGTPAEQYF. The DNA of the CDR3 is TGTGCCAGCAGCCCCTCGGGTGGGACCCCCGCCGAGCAGTACTTC.